The subject of this entry is one T cell receptor beta chain. The antigen remains undetermined. This sample stems from a study of cytomegalovirus exposure and HLA in healthy donors. Study findings and constraints: Confirmation in vitro established that a few CMV-associated chains were specific for CMV antigens.

Profiled with immunoSEQ multiplex PCR; TCRdb holds only in-frame clones, not every one. The sample contains about 44,000 clones, roughly 93% of which appear only once. The CDR3 contains 15 residues. CDR1 and CDR2 from the germline V gene are SGHNT and YENEEA. The V end lost 3 bases, the J end lost 0 bases, and 12 bases lay between the germline ends. The receptor's source is a woman aged 18-29 years in good health and CMV-seronegative. The chain joins TRBV11-3 to TRBJ2-7; D gene uncertain. Material for sequencing was PBMCs. CDR3 residues: CASSFLSLSSYEQYF. The DNA for the CDR3 is TGTGCCAGCAGCTTCCTATCCTTAAGCTCCTACGAGCAGTACTTC.